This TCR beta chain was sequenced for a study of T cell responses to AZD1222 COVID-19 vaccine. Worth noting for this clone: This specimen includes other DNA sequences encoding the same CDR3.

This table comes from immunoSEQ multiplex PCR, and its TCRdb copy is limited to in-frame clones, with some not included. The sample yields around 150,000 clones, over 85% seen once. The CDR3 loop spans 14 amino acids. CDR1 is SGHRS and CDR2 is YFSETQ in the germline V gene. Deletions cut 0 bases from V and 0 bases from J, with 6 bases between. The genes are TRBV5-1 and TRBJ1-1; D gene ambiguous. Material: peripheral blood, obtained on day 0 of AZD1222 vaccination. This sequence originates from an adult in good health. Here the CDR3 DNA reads TGCGCCAGCAGCTTGGACGGCCTGAACACTGAAGCTTTCTTT. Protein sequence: CASSLDGLNTEAFF. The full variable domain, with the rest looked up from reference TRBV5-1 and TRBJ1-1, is KAGVTQTPRYLIKTRGQQVTLSCSPISGHRSVSWYQQTPGQGLQFLFEYFSETQRNKGNFPGRFSGRQFSNSRSEMNVSTLELGDSALYLCASSLDGLNTEAFFGQGTRLTVV.